The next 32 T cell receptor beta chains were all read from a single sample in a study of blood T cells in healthy people across ages. Through a sample-barcoded 5' primer and a J-beta primer mix, a second PCR was run for roughly 6 to 11 cycles. From the 5' RACE reads, TCRdb called clonotypes with MiXCR, one entry per CDR3 protein. The sample has more than 750,000 distinct CDR3 sequences, around 29% seen once. These same data were also listed under a study on T cells of mothers and their children.

The sample comprised blood. The receptor source for this set is a woman between 35 and 50 years old in good health.

This chain uses TRBV20-1 with TRBJ2-1; 10 bases match TRBD2. CDR1 is DFQATT and CDR2 is SNEGSKA in the germline V gene (reference sequence). The ends lost 3 bases at V and 0 bases at J; junction bases unmatched: 8. This CDR3 is built from 17 residues. CDR3 residues: CSASRSGGLSSYNEQFF. CDR3 DNA: TGCAGTGCTAGTCGTAGCGGGGGGTTGAGCTCCTACAATGAGCAGTTCTTC.

The chain combines TRBV11-2 with TRBJ1-4, with 7 bases matching TRBD1. The CDR3 is 13 amino acids. Germline trimming cut 4 bases from V and 8 bases from J; bases unmatched to any gene: 4. Germline V CDR1 and CDR2: SGHAT, FQNNGV. CDR3 protein: CASSYWGQEKLFF. DNA for the CDR3: TGTGCCAGCAGCTACTGGGGACAGGAAAAACTGTTTTTT.

This clonotype has only a few counts. Mismatch with germline at one junction end may stem from a read error. The CDR3 nucleotides are TGTGCCTGCAGCTCCGACAGGGTGAATGAGCAGTTCTTC. Protein sequence: CACSSDRVNEQFF. This sequence joins TRBV11-2 and TRBJ2-1, with 7 bases fitting TRBD1. The CDR3 is made up of 13 amino acids. The V gene's germline CDR1 is SGHAT and CDR2 FQNNGV.

This clonotype has only a few counts. The chain is built from TRBV7-9 and TRBJ1-1, with a tentative D call TRBD1 (5 bases). The CDR3 length is 15 residues. Per germline, CDR1 SEHNR and CDR2 FQNEAQ (reference sequence). V lost 4 bases, J lost 1 base, and 13 bases lay in between. The CDR3: CASSSSGPRNTEAFF. CDR3 sequence (DNA): TGTGCCAGCAGCTCATCGGGGCCGAGGAACACTGAAGCTTTCTTT.

The chain couples TRBV6-2 or TRBV6-3 to TRBJ1-2; 8 bases are a match to TRBD1. The CDR3 is made up of 16 amino acids. Trimming took 4 bases from V and 0 from J; bases not matched to a gene: 7. CDR1 is MNHEY and CDR2 is SVGEGT in the germline V gene. CDR3 sequence reads: CASSSTDRETNYGYTF. Written as DNA, the CDR3 is TGTGCCAGCAGTTCCACGGACAGGGAGACTAACTATGGCTACACCTTC.

This clonotype was detected only a few times. The chain links TRBV6-2 or TRBV6-3 to TRBJ2-1, with 14 bases identical to TRBD2. Germline V CDR1 and CDR2: MNHEY, SVGEGT. V dropped 2 bases and J dropped 0; count of bases not matched to a gene: 9. The CDR3 covers 20 residues. This chain's CDR3 is CASSYRGLAGVTRSYNEQFF. CDR3 DNA: TGTGCCAGCAGTTACCGGGGACTAGCGGGGGTTACCCGCTCCTACAATGAGCAGTTCTTC.

With respect to this clonotype: A read error may explain this, as a much larger clone is one base away. CDR3: CANSEFGETQYF. CDR3 coding DNA: TGTGCCAACAGTGAATTCGGGGAGACCCAGTACTTC. The chain joins TRBV25-1 to TRBJ2-5; no reliable D call. This CDR3 is built from 12 residues. Germline values: CDR1 MGHDK, CDR2 SYGVNS.

The J gene is TRBJ1-5, the V gene TRBV27; D is undetermined. Trimming shortened V by 0 bases and J by 1 base, and 4 bases separated the two germline ends. Germline V gene sequence: CDR1 MNHEY, CDR2 SMNVEV (reference sequence). This CDR3 has 14 amino acids. The CDR3 region has the DNA TGTGCCAGCAGTTTATCCAGGAGCAATCAGCCCCAGCATTTT. Encoded protein: CASSLSRSNQPQHF.

This chain uses TRBV9 with TRBJ2-1; possible D gene TRBD1, 6 bases. The CDR3 extends over 16 amino acids. The germline V gene encodes CDR1 SGDLS and CDR2 YYNGEE. V was pared by 4 bases and J by 4 bases, with 18 bases between. The CDR3 DNA is TGTGCCAGCAGCCCAGACCGGGACAACCTTTACAATGAGCAGTTCTTC. Translated: CASSPDRDNLYNEQFF.

A remark on this clonotype: This may arise from a read error, as a much more abundant clone is one base away. The chain carries TRBV5-1 and TRBJ2-7; weak D call: TRBD2 (5 bases). The CDR3 covers 13 residues. V lost 0 bases, J lost 3 bases, and 7 bases lay in between. Per germline, CDR1 SGHRS and CDR2 YFSETQ. DNA of the CDR3: TGCGCCAGCAGCTTGGGGAGGTGCTACGAGCAGTACTTC. Amino acid sequence: CASSLGRCYEQYF.

This clonotype was counted between two and nine times. This chain uses TRBV2 with TRBJ2-1; D is uncertain. Germline V lookup: CDR1 SNHLY, CDR2 FYNNEI. This CDR3 has 15 amino acids. Trimming stripped 6 bases from V and 4 bases from J, with 16 bases between. CDR3 DNA sequence: TGTGCCAGCAGAGCAGGACCCGCGAATTACAATGAGCAGTTCTTC. This codes for CASRAGPANYNEQFF.

This clonotype was observed at least ten times. Just one base apart from a much larger clone, this may be a read error. The chain couples TRBV6-6 to TRBJ1-4; D remains unclear. CDR3 length: 12 amino acids. Germline assignment: CDR1 MNHNY and CDR2 SVGAGI (reference sequence). The CDR3 region is CASSPRNEKRFF. CDR3 DNA sequence: TGTGCCAGCAGTCCTCGTAATGAAAAACGGTTTTTT.

This clonotype was seen at least ten times. The chain carries TRBV9 and TRBJ2-3, with 7 bases that match TRBD2. The junction had 9 bases not matched to a gene; V was cut back by 0 bases and J by 2 bases. This CDR3 comprises 17 residues. Germline values: CDR1 SGDLS, CDR2 YYNGEE. CDR3 in DNA: TGTGCCAGCAGCGTAGCGGGAGGACCTCTAATCACAGATACGCAGTATTTT. This encodes CASSVAGGPLITDTQYF.

Details on this clonotype: The junction departs from the called germline gene at one end, perhaps through a read error. The V and J genes are TRBV7-8 and TRBJ2-5, with TRBD1 matching 7 bases. The CDR3 length is 13 residues. Germline V gene data show CDR1 as SGHVS and CDR2 as FQNEAQ. The CDR3 DNA follows: TGTGCCAACAGCCTACAGGGGTCAATTGAGCAGTACTTC. Encoded protein: CANSLQGSIEQYF.

The chain employs TRBV24-1 and TRBJ1-2; TRBD1 is a possible D gene (5 bases). The germline CDR1 and CDR2 sequences are KGHDR and SFDVKD. This CDR3 region has 15 residues. Trimming stripped 4 bases from V and 0 bases from J, with 11 bases between. CDR3 loop: CATSDPTGANYGYTF. The CDR3 DNA is TGTGCCACCAGTGACCCGACGGGGGCTAACTATGGCTACACCTTC.

This clonotype has more than one count but fewer than ten. The chain combines TRBV29-1 with TRBJ1-1; no definite D call. V dropped 3 bases and J dropped 0 bases, with 14 bases sitting between them. Germline CDR1 is SQVTM and CDR2 is ANQGSEA. CDR3 length: 15 residues. The CDR3 here is CSVDRDGLMNTEAFF. Written as DNA, the CDR3 is TGCAGCGTTGACCGTGATGGACTCATGAACACTGAAGCTTTCTTT.

The CDR3 reads CASSDRDFYEQYF. CDR3 coding DNA: TGTGCCAGCAGCGACCGGGATTTCTACGAGCAGTACTTC. This chain links TRBV5-6 with TRBJ2-7, with a possible D match to TRBD2 (5 bases). This CDR3 contains 13 residues. The germline V and J ends were trimmed by 4 bases and 3 bases, with 11 bases remaining between them. Germline V lookup: CDR1 SGHDT, CDR2 YYEEEE. The full variable domain, its missing parts supplied by reference TRBV5-6 and TRBJ2-7, is DAGVTQSPTHLIKTRGQQVTLRCSPKSGHDTVSWYQQALGQGPQFIFQYYEEEERQRGNFPDRFSGHQFPNYSSELNVNALLLGDSALYLCASSDRDFYEQYFGPGTRLTVT.

A note on this clonotype: Just one base apart from a much larger clone, this may be a read error. This chain uses TRBV27 with TRBJ1-5; a weak D match, TRBD1 (6 bases). Germline V gene lookup returns CDR1 MNHEY and CDR2 SMNVEV (reference sequence). CDR3 size: 15 residues. CDR3 loop: CASSLSARGNQPQQF. DNA of the CDR3: TGTGCCAGCAGTTTATCCGCCAGGGGCAATCAGCCCCAGCAGTTT.

A few counts support this clonotype. The rearrangement joins TRBV28 to TRBJ1-2; 7 bases fit TRBD1. Germline trimming cut 4 bases from V and 3 bases from J; bases unmatched to any gene: 5. Per germline, CDR1 MDHEN and CDR2 SYDVKM. This CDR3 has 14 amino acids. The CDR3 spells CASSSGQPYYGYTF. CDR3 nucleotide sequence: TGTGCCAGCAGTTCGGGACAGCCCTACTATGGCTACACCTTC.

The chain has TRBV4-1 and TRBJ1-4; no firm D call. Germline V CDR1 and CDR2: MGHRA, YSYEKL. The CDR3 spans 13 residues. Trimming took 1 base from V and 7 from J, leaving 7 bases between them. For the CDR3, the DNA is TGCGCCAGCAGCCAAGTGGTTCGTGAAAAACTGTTTTTT. Amino acid sequence: CASSQVVREKLFF.

This clonotype has a handful of counts. This chain joins TRBV28 and TRBJ1-4, with unresolved D. This CDR3 has 14 residues. Deletions cut 2 bases from V and 5 bases from J, with 9 bases between. In germline, CDR1 is MDHEN, CDR2 SYDVKM. CDR3 DNA sequence: TGTGCCAGCAGTTTAGGTCGGAGAAATGAAAAACTGTTTTTT. Translated: CASSLGRRNEKLFF.

This chain joins TRBV5-6 and TRBJ2-5; a weak D match, TRBD2 (6 bases). The CDR3 spans 17 residues. V lost 1 base and J 5 bases, leaving 21 bases between the germline ends. CDR1 is SGHDT, CDR2 YYEEEE, per germline. For the CDR3, the DNA is TGTGCCAGCAGCTTGTTGGGATATATGGGGGGACTTGAGACCCAGTACTTC. Translation: CASSLLGYMGGLETQYF. Full variable domain (rest looked up from reference TRBV5-6 and TRBJ2-5): DAGVTQSPTHLIKTRGQQVTLRCSPKSGHDTVSWYQQALGQGPQFIFQYYEEEERQRGNFPDRFSGHQFPNYSSELNVNALLLGDSALYLCASSLLGYMGGLETQYFGPGTRLLVL.

The V and J genes are TRBV20-1 and TRBJ1-2; maybe TRBD1 (6 bases). V was clipped by 0 bases and J by 3 bases, with 14 bases between them. This CDR3 spans 15 amino acids. Germline V lookup: CDR1 DFQATT, CDR2 SNEGSKA (reference sequence). The CDR3 reads CSARDYQGSDYGYTF. CDR3 DNA: TGCAGTGCTAGAGATTACCAGGGGTCTGACTATGGCTACACCTTC.

The V call is TRBV12-3 or TRBV12-4, the J call TRBJ1-1, with 8 bases lining up with TRBD1. J lost 4 bases, V lost 6 bases, and 7 bases had no gene match. This CDR3 is 14 amino acids long. CDR3 loop: CASSGQGTATEAFF. CDR3 DNA: TGTGCCAGCAGCGGACAGGGAACGGCCACTGAAGCTTTCTTT.

A remark on this clonotype: Relative to the germline gene, one junction end is altered; a read error may explain this. The chain carries TRBV5-1 and TRBJ1-1; TRBD1 might be the D (6 bases). The CDR3 has 16 residues. Germline assignment: CDR1 SGHRS and CDR2 YFSETQ. CDR3: CAGSYRQDLGNTEAFF. The CDR3 bases are TGCGCCGGCAGCTACAGACAGGATTTGGGGAACACTGAAGCTTTCTTT.

This clonotype was seen only a few times. This rearrangement joins TRBV4-1 to TRBJ2-1; tentatively, D is TRBD1 (6 bases). The V end lost 4 bases, the J end lost 4 bases, and 14 bases lay between the germline ends. The CDR3 has 15 amino acids. Germline-derived CDR1 and CDR2 are MGHRA and YSYEKL. This chain's CDR3 is CASSPIGTSYNEQFF. CDR3 bases: TGCGCCAGCAGCCCTATCGGGACATCTTACAATGAGCAGTTCTTC.

This clonotype has a handful of counts. The V and J genes are TRBV10-3 and TRBJ1-1; D is unresolved. Trimming removed 5 bases at V and 4 bases at J, with 14 bases between. The CDR3 runs to 14 residues. Germline CDR1 ENHRY, CDR2 SYGVKD. CDR3: CAISSLEGRTEAFF. CDR3 coding DNA: TGTGCCATCAGTTCCCTGGAGGGCCGCACTGAAGCTTTCTTT.

This clonotype has at least ten counts. V gene TRBV11-2 combines with J gene TRBJ1-2, with a weak D call TRBD1 (6 bases). The CDR3 loop spans 14 amino acids. Per germline, CDR1 SGHAT and CDR2 FQNNGV. The V gene lost 5 bases and the J gene lost 3 bases, with 13 bases spanning the gap. The CDR3 bases are TGTGCCAGCAGCCCAGGGGTACGGGACTATGGCTACACCTTC. Translated: CASSPGVRDYGYTF.

To note about this clonotype: Since a much larger clone is just one base distant, this may be a read error. The chain uses TRBV3-1 and TRBJ2-5, with 10 bases fitting TRBD2. The trim removed 2 bases at V and 11 bases at J, leaving 14 bases unmatched. Germline lookup yields CDR1 LGHDT and CDR2 YNNKEL (reference sequence). This CDR3 has 16 residues. CDR3 sequence reads: CASSQFLAGVYNEQYF. DNA of the CDR3: TGTGCCAGCAGCCAATTCCTAGCGGGGGTCTACAATGAGCAGTACTTC.

This clonotype was found many times. CDR3 region: CASEDYRGRWYEQYF. The CDR3 DNA reads TGTGCCAGCGAAGACTACAGGGGGCGATGGTACGAGCAGTACTTC. V usage is TRBV6-1 and J usage is TRBJ2-7; 9 bases map to TRBD1. Looked up from germline, CDR1 is MNHNS and CDR2 is SASEGT. The CDR3 spans 15 residues. After removal of 8 bases from V and 4 bases from J, the junction contained 12 bases not matched to a gene.

V and J are TRBV28 and TRBJ2-2, with D unresolved. Germline loops: CDR1 MDHEN, CDR2 SYDVKM. This CDR3 has 15 residues. Trimming left V 1 base short and J 5 bases short, with 11 bases between. The CDR3 is CASSLSGFGTGELFF. The DNA of the CDR3 is TGTGCCAGCAGTTTATCCGGGTTTGGGACCGGGGAGCTGTTTTTT.

The chain recombines TRBV6-1 with TRBJ2-1; TRBD2 matches at 11 bases. This CDR3 has 15 residues. V gave up 5 bases and J gave up 5 bases; unmatched junction bases: 5. Per the germline V gene, CDR1 is MNHNS and CDR2 is SASEGT. The CDR3 DNA is TGTGCCAGCAGTATACTAGCGGGGGTGAACAATGAGCAGTTCTTC. Protein: CASSILAGVNNEQFF.